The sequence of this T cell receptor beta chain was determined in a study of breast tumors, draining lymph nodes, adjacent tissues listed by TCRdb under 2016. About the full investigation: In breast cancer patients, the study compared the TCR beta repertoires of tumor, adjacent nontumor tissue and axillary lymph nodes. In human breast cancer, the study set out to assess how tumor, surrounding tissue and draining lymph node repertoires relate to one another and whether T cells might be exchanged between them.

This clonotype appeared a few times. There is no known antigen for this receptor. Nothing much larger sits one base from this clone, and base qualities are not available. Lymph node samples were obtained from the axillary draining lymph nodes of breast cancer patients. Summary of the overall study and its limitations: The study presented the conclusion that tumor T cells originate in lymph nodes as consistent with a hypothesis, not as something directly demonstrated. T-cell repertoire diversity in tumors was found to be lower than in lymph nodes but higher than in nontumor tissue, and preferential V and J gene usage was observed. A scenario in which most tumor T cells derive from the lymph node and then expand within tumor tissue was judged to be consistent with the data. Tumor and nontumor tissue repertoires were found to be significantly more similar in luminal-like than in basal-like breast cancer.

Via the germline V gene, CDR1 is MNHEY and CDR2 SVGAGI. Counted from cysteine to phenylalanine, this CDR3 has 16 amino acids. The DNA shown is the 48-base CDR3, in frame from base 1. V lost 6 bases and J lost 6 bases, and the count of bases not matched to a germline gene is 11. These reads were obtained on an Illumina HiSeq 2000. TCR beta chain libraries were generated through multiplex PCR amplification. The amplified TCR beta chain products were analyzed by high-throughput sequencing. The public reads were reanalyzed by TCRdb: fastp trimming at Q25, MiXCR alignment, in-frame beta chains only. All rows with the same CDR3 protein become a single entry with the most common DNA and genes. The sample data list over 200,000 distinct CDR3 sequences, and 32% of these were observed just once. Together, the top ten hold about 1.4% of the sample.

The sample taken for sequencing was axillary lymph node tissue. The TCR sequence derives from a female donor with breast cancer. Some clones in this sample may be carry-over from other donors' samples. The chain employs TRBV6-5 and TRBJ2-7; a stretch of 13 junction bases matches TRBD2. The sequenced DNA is TGTGCCAGCAGGCCCTCCACTAGCGGGAGGGCCGCCGAGCAGTACTTC. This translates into CASRPSTSGRAAEQYF.